These 27 T cell receptor beta chains were sequenced from one sample in a study of CD8 T cells in ankylosing spondylitis. TCRdb re-called the 5' RACE reads through MiXCR, storing one row per CDR3 protein. Here the sample spans 200,000 to 300,000 distinct CDR3 sequences, around 7.8% being singletons. What was sequenced was blood, either unsorted or a sorted T cell fraction (not recorded which). The receptors shown here come from a male donor with ankylosing spondylitis or in good health (not recorded which).

This clonotype was recorded a few times. The genes are TRBV7-2 and TRBJ1-2; possible D gene TRBD1, 6 bases. The CDR3 has 15 amino acids. V was clipped by 1 base and J by 8 bases, with 17 bases between them. Germline CDR1 and CDR2: SGHTA and FQGNSA. The CDR3 here is CASSLEGGTGIGYTF. CDR3 DNA sequence: TGTGCCAGCAGCTTAGAAGGGGGAACAGGGATCGGCTACACCTTC.

This clonotype was seen at least ten times. This chain joins TRBV6-2 or TRBV6-3 and TRBJ2-7, with a possible D match to TRBD2 (5 bases). V lost 4 bases and J lost 3, with 19 bases in between. CDR3 length: 16 residues. Per the germline V gene, CDR1 is MNHEY and CDR2 is SVGEGT. The chain's CDR3 is CASSSEWGVRFYEQYF. The CDR3 nucleotides read TGTGCCAGCAGTTCCGAGTGGGGAGTAAGATTCTACGAGCAGTACTTC.

This chain uses TRBV30 with TRBJ1-1; D unclear. V was cut by 0 bases and J by 4 bases, with 9 bases left in between. Germline V gene data show CDR1 as GTSNPN and CDR2 as SVGIG (reference sequence). This CDR3 is built from 13 residues. The CDR3 sequence is CAWSVRQFTEAFF. CDR3 DNA: TGTGCCTGGAGTGTACGGCAGTTCACTGAAGCTTTCTTT.

This clonotype was seen at least ten times. The rearrangement links TRBV6-1 to TRBJ1-6, with D possibly TRBD1 on 5 matching bases. With 10 bases removed from V and 0 bases from J, the gap between germline ends came to 13 bases. The germline V gene has CDR1 MNHNS and CDR2 SASEGT. The length of the CDR3 is 15 residues. Here the CDR3 DNA reads TGTGCCACGGGACTCGCGAGCTCCTATAATTCACCCCTCCACTTT. It encodes CATGLASSYNSPLHF.

The table lists this clonotype with many counts. The genes are TRBV12-3 or TRBV12-4 and TRBJ2-2; D gene unclear. This CDR3 is 11 amino acids long. The V and J ends lost 7 bases and 2 bases respectively, with 2 bases between them. Here the CDR3 reads CASKNTGELFF. DNA of the CDR3: TGTGCCAGCAAAAACACCGGGGAGCTGTTTTTT.

The table lists this clonotype with many counts. V gene TRBV7-2 combines with J gene TRBJ2-1; TRBD2 agrees at 13 bases. Trimming at V came to 1 base and at J to 3 bases, leaving 3 bases not matched to a gene. The length of the CDR3 is 17 residues. Germline CDR1 SGHTA, CDR2 FQGNSA. DNA for the CDR3: TGTGCCAGCAGCTTAGGACTAGCGGGAGGCGGCTACAATGAGCAGTTCTTC. Translating gives CASSLGLAGGGYNEQFF.

This clonotype was observed at least ten times. The J gene is TRBJ2-2, the V gene TRBV6-2 or TRBV6-3; no clear D gene. CDR1 and CDR2 (germline): MNHEY, SVGEGT. The CDR3 has 14 residues. V lost 3 bases to trimming and J lost 4 bases, with 9 bases between them. In DNA form, the CDR3 reads TGTGCCAGCAGTTATTTGTCCTCCACCGGGGAGCTGTTTTTT. This sequence encodes CASSYLSSTGELFF.

In this sample, this clonotype turned up many times. The J gene is TRBJ1-4, the V gene TRBV7-2; weak D call: TRBD1 (5 bases). CDR3 length: 14 residues. V was pared by 4 bases and J by 7 bases, with 13 bases between. Per germline, CDR1 SGHTA and CDR2 FQGNSA. The CDR3 spells CASSSRGVREKLFF. The CDR3 nucleotides are TGTGCCAGCAGCTCTAGGGGCGTGCGTGAAAAACTGTTTTTT. The full variable domain, in which reference TRBV7-2 and TRBJ1-4 provide the parts outside the CDR3, is GAGVSQSPSNKVTEKGKDVELRCDPISGHTALYWYRQSLGQGLEFLIYFQGNSAPDKSGLPSDRFSAERTGGSVSTLTIQRTQQEDSAVYLCASSSRGVREKLFFGSGTQLSVL.

The table lists this clonotype with a few counts. The CDR3 loop is CATPDSPGGVIYF. CDR3 sequence (DNA): TGTGCCACCCCGGACAGTCCCGGAGGGGTCATATATTTT. V and J are TRBV25-1 and TRBJ1-3, with D tentatively TRBD1 (6 bases). The CDR3 loop spans 13 amino acids. The germline gives CDR1 MGHDK, CDR2 SYGVNS. Trimming pared 10 bases from V and 12 bases from J, leaving 22 bases between.

The chain has TRBV10-3 and TRBJ2-5; 10 bases line up with TRBD2. CDR3 size: 15 residues. V was clipped by 3 bases and J by 7 bases; unmatched bases: 8. In germline, CDR1 is ENHRY, CDR2 SYGVKD. CDR3 loop: CAISEQAGGPGTQYF. The CDR3 DNA follows: TGTGCCATCAGTGAACAAGCGGGAGGGCCGGGGACCCAGTACTTC.

This clonotype has at least ten counts. The chain recombines TRBV4-3 with TRBJ1-5; TRBD1 might be the D (5 bases). CDR1 LGHNA and CDR2 YSLEER come from the germline V gene. Between the trimmed V and J ends, which lost 0 bases and 9 bases, there was a span of 9 bases. CDR3 size: 13 residues. Here the CDR3 DNA reads TGCGCCAGCAGCCAAGATTCTCAGGGGCCCCAGCATTTT. Amino acids: CASSQDSQGPQHF.

This clonotype was seen many times. The chain couples TRBV28 to TRBJ2-7; D is possibly TRBD2 (6 bases). This CDR3 is built from 14 residues. Germline CDR1 and CDR2: MDHEN and SYDVKM. With 6 bases removed from V and 7 bases from J, the gap between germline ends came to 19 bases. In nucleotides, the CDR3 is TGTGCCAGCAGAGGGAGGAGACAGCAGAAAGAGCAGTACTTC. This gives the protein CASRGRRQQKEQYF.

This clonotype was seen at least ten times. The gene calls are TRBV4-1 and TRBJ1-2; TRBD1 matches at 8 bases. The CDR3 is 14 residues long. CDR1 MGHRA and CDR2 YSYEKL come from the germline V gene. The trim removed 4 bases at V and 4 bases at J, leaving 5 bases unmatched. The CDR3 sequence: CASSLDRALYGYTF. The CDR3 nucleotides are TGCGCCAGCAGCCTGGACAGGGCCCTCTATGGCTACACCTTC.

This clonotype was seen repeatedly, ten times or more. The CDR3 DNA sequence: TGTGCCAGCAGTTCTTCAGGAAGCTCAGGAAACACCATATATTTT. It translates to CASSSSGSSGNTIYF. V gene TRBV12-3 or TRBV12-4 combines with J gene TRBJ1-3; D unresolved. V was clipped by 4 bases and J by 4 bases, with 14 bases between them. The CDR3 sequence is 15 residues long.

In this sample, this clonotype turned up a few times. The J gene is TRBJ1-1, the V gene TRBV4-3; no clear D gene. CDR1 and CDR2 from the germline V gene are LGHNA and YSLEER. The V and J ends lost 5 bases and 3 bases respectively, with 13 bases between them. This CDR3 spans 14 amino acids. The CDR3 region is CASSIKVPDTEAFF. CDR3 coding DNA: TGCGCCAGCAGCATAAAGGTCCCAGACACTGAAGCTTTCTTT.

Ten or more counts support this clonotype. The V and J genes are TRBV2 and TRBJ2-1; possible D gene TRBD2, 6 bases. CDR3 length equals 15 residues. V lost 3 bases and J lost 4, with 13 bases in between. Germline V gene data show CDR1 as SNHLY and CDR2 as FYNNEI. CDR3: CASSEEGHLYNEQFF. CDR3 DNA sequence: TGTGCCAGCAGTGAGGAGGGTCACCTTTACAATGAGCAGTTCTTC.

This clonotype was seen many times. The chain carries TRBV12-3 or TRBV12-4 and TRBJ1-2; TRBD1 aligns across 9 bases. With 7 bases clipped from V and 5 bases from J, the junction kept 11 bases outside the gene matches. The CDR3 consists of 15 residues. The CDR3 DNA reads TGTGCCAGCATCCTGACGGGACAGGGATGGTATGGCTACACCTTC. It encodes CASILTGQGWYGYTF.

This clonotype was recorded many times. The gene calls are TRBV7-2 and TRBJ2-7; 9 bases fit TRBD2. Germline V CDR1 and CDR2: SGHTA, FQGNSA. The CDR3 extends over 15 amino acids. The trim removed 0 bases at V and 5 bases at J, leaving 5 bases unmatched. CDR3 sequence reads: CASSLAGLARDEQYF. Written as DNA, the CDR3 is TGTGCCAGCAGCTTAGCGGGACTAGCAAGGGACGAGCAGTACTTC.

This clonotype was recorded at least ten times. The chain couples TRBV3-1 to TRBJ2-7; unclear D gene. V was pared by 0 bases and J by 3 bases, with 6 bases between. The CDR3 loop spans 13 amino acids. Per the germline V gene, CDR1 is LGHDT and CDR2 is YNNKEL (reference sequence). CDR3: CASSQELHYEQYF. In nucleotides, the CDR3 is TGTGCCAGCAGCCAAGAGCTCCACTACGAGCAGTACTTC.

This clonotype showed up many times. The chain recombines TRBV6-5 with TRBJ2-7; TRBD2 aligns across 9 bases. V lost 0 bases, J lost 3 bases, and 6 bases stayed unmatched. Germline loops: CDR1 MNHEY, CDR2 SVGAGI. The CDR3 is made up of 16 amino acids. The CDR3 DNA reads as TGTGCCAGCAGTTACTCGAGGCGGGAGGGCCTCTACGAGCAGTACTTC. As protein: CASSYSRREGLYEQYF.

This clonotype was counted ten times or more. The gene calls are TRBV5-1 and TRBJ2-5; D perhaps matches TRBD1 (5 bases). This CDR3 is built from 14 residues. V lost 7 bases and J lost 1, with 14 bases in between. Germline V gene sequence: CDR1 SGHRS, CDR2 YFSETQ. CDR3 sequence: CASGITGGQETQYF. CDR3 DNA: TGCGCCAGCGGAATCACAGGCGGCCAAGAGACCCAGTACTTC.

In this sample, this clonotype turned up many times. This chain joins TRBV5-5 and TRBJ2-1, with D perhaps TRBD1 (6 bases). CDR3 length: 16 residues. V was cut by 0 bases and J by 6 bases, with 16 bases left in between. CDR1 SGHKS and CDR2 YYEKEE come from the germline V gene (reference sequence). CDR3 nucleotides: TGTGCCAGCAGCTTGGCCCCACAGGGCTCGTCCAATGAGCAGTTCTTC. It translates to CASSLAPQGSSNEQFF. Drawing the rest from reference TRBV5-5 and TRBJ2-1, the complete variable domain is DAGVTQSPTHLIKTRGQQVTLRCSPISGHKSVSWYQQVLGQGPQFIFQYYEKEERGRGNFPDRFSARQFPNYSSELNVNALLLGDSALYLCASSLAPQGSSNEQFFGPGTRLTVL.

This clonotype appeared many times. The J gene is TRBJ2-2, the V gene TRBV25-1; no firm D call. CDR1 is MGHDK and CDR2 is SYGVNS in the germline V gene. Deletions cut 6 bases from V and 4 bases from J, with 6 bases between. This CDR3 is built from 12 residues. The CDR3 sequence is CASRRLTGELFF. The DNA of the CDR3 is TGTGCCAGCAGAAGACTCACCGGGGAGCTGTTTTTT.

This clonotype was picked up many times. The chain couples TRBV12-3 or TRBV12-4 to TRBJ2-3; D is possibly TRBD2 (5 bases). The V and J ends lost 5 bases and 1 base respectively, with 13 bases between them. The CDR3 has 15 amino acids. DNA of the CDR3: TGTGCCAGCAGTCCAAATAACGGGGGCACAGATACGCAGTATTTT. As protein: CASSPNNGGTDTQYF.

This clonotype was seen at least ten times. The chain carries TRBV7-2 and TRBJ1-2; D might be TRBD1 (6 bases). The CDR3 length is 15 residues. Trimming shortened V by 1 base and J by 14 bases, and 23 bases separated the two germline ends. Germline CDR1 SGHTA, CDR2 FQGNSA. CDR3 loop: CASSLGPDRPPILTF. In DNA form, the CDR3 reads TGTGCCAGCAGCTTAGGCCCTGACAGGCCCCCTATTTTGACCTTC.

This clonotype was detected ten times or more. The genes are TRBV29-1 and TRBJ1-3; weak D call: TRBD1 (5 bases). Per germline, CDR1 SQVTM and CDR2 ANQGSEA. V was shortened by 5 bases and J by 1 base, with 15 bases between the two germline ends. There are 15 residues in the CDR3. The CDR3 DNA follows: TGCAGCGTTTCAACCTCGCCAGGGTCTGGAAACACCATATATTTT. Its translation is CSVSTSPGSGNTIYF.

In this sample, this clonotype turned up many times. J is TRBJ2-1 and V is TRBV27, with 13 bases matching TRBD2. The CDR3 is 15 amino acids. V lost 4 bases to trimming and J lost 8 bases; unmatched junction nucleotides: 5. Per the germline V gene, CDR1 is MNHEY and CDR2 is SMNVEV (reference sequence). CDR3 in amino acids: CASSSSGLAGYEQFF. The CDR3 coding sequence is TGTGCCAGCAGTTCCTCGGGACTAGCGGGGTATGAGCAGTTCTTC.